The 18 T cell receptor beta chains given below trace back to one sample, sequenced in a study of cytotoxic CD8 clonotypes in ibrutinib-treated CLL. Produced via immunoSEQ multiplex PCR; TCRdb's table is partial and in-frame only. Of more than 150,000 clones listed, about two thirds are singletons. The source material was PBMCs, sampled after 24 months of ibrutinib treatment. These receptors originate from a human donor with chronic lymphocytic leukemia.

V gene TRBV4-3 combines with J gene TRBJ1-5, with D unresolved. Trimming cost V 1 base and J 8 bases, with 12 bases left between them. CDR1 is LGHNA and CDR2 is YSLEER in the germline V gene. This CDR3 has 14 amino acids. The CDR3 DNA reads as TGCGCCAGCAGCCAAGTTGCAGGTCCGGAGCCCCAGCATTTT. Residues: CASSQVAGPEPQHF.

V usage is TRBV11-2 and J usage is TRBJ2-7; tentatively, D is TRBD1 (5 bases). The V end lost 6 bases, the J end lost 2 bases, and 17 bases lay between the germline ends. The CDR3 has 15 amino acids. From germline, CDR1 is SGHAT and CDR2 FQNNGV. In DNA, the CDR3 is TGTGCCAGCAGTACAGGCCGGACCGCTGCCTACGAGCAGTACTTC. Amino acids: CASSTGRTAAYEQYF.

The J gene is TRBJ2-7, the V gene TRBV7-2; no firm D call. Germline lookup yields CDR1 SGHTA and CDR2 FQGNSA. Trimming took off 1 base at V and 6 bases at J, with 7 bases between the two ends. The CDR3 contains 12 residues. CDR3 bases: TGTGCCAGCAGCTTAGAGGTCGGCGAGCAGTACTTC. It is translated as CASSLEVGEQYF.

This chain connects TRBV7-2 to TRBJ2-7; D remains unclear. Germline V gives CDR1 SGHTA, CDR2 FQGNSA. The CDR3 is 14 residues long. Trimming took 1 base from V and 0 from J, leaving 7 bases between them. The CDR3 nucleotides read TGTGCCAGCAGCTTAGTTCCGGCCTCCTACGAGCAGTACTTC. Protein: CASSLVPASYEQYF.

V usage is TRBV6-5 and J usage is TRBJ2-7; TRBD1 agrees at 7 bases. J lost 5 bases, V lost 5 bases, and 9 bases had no gene match. The CDR3 runs 14 residues. Germline lookup yields CDR1 MNHEY and CDR2 SVGAGI. The CDR3 spells CASSQRRDSDEQYF. The CDR3 DNA reads as TGTGCCAGCAGTCAACGTCGGGACAGCGACGAGCAGTACTTC.

The count of this clone is one. V and J are TRBV5-1 and TRBJ1-2; a possible D gene is TRBD1 (5 bases). Per the germline V gene, CDR1 is SGHRS and CDR2 is YFSETQ. CDR3 length: 14 amino acids. Trimming stripped 4 bases from V and 2 bases from J, with 12 bases between. For the CDR3, the DNA is TGCGCCAGCAGCGCCGGGACGGCAAACTATGGCTACACCTTC. Amino acid sequence: CASSAGTANYGYTF.

This chain connects TRBV4-2 to TRBJ1-4; D gene unclear. CDR1 LGHNA and CDR2 YNFKEQ come from the germline V gene. The CDR3 extends over 15 amino acids. The ends were cut back, 0 bases at V and 8 bases at J, with 13 bases in the middle. Here the CDR3 reads CASSQEGGGYEKLFF. Here the CDR3 DNA reads TGTGCCAGCAGCCAAGAAGGTGGAGGATACGAAAAACTGTTTTTT.

Comment on this clone: This sample includes further DNA sequences coding for the same CDR3. The chain carries TRBV6-1 and TRBJ1-5, with 10 bases lining up with TRBD1. V lost 6 bases and J lost 2; bases outside the gene matches: 1. Germline-derived CDR1 and CDR2 are MNHNS and SASEGT. CDR3 length: 14 amino acids. The CDR3 region is CASSGTGGNQPQHF. CDR3 nucleotides: TGTGCCAGCAGCGGGACAGGGGGCAATCAGCCCCAGCATTTT.

The chain is built from TRBV11-3 and TRBJ2-2; TRBD1 matches 8 bases. The CDR3 consists of 18 residues. The V gene's germline CDR1 is SGHNT and CDR2 YENEEA. J lost 1 base, V lost 8 bases, and 15 bases had no gene match. CDR3 in amino acids: CASGSGLGTGENTGELFF. The CDR3, as DNA: TGTGCCAGCGGGTCCGGGTTGGGGACAGGCGAGAACACCGGGGAGCTGTTTTTT.

The gene calls are TRBV15 and TRBJ2-1; the D is unclear. V dropped 0 bases and J dropped 0 bases, with 12 bases sitting between them. Germline lookup yields CDR1 LNHNV and CDR2 YYDKDF (reference sequence). This CDR3 region has 17 residues. The CDR3 region has the DNA TGTGCCACCAGCAGAGATCTGATGCAAAGCTCCTACAATGAGCAGTTCTTC. Protein product: CATSRDLMQSSYNEQFF. The complete variable domain, with remaining parts taken from reference TRBV15 and TRBJ2-1, reads DAMVIQNPRYQVTQFGKPVTLSCSQTLNHNVMYWYQQKSSQAPKLLFHYYDKDFNNEADTPDNFQSRRPNTSFCFLDIRSPGLGDTAMYLCATSRDLMQSSYNEQFFGPGTRLTVL.

The chain employs TRBV30 and TRBJ1-1; D is undetermined. V lost 5 bases and J 0 bases, leaving 10 bases between the germline ends. The CDR3 spans 13 residues. The germline V gene has CDR1 GTSNPN and CDR2 SVGIG (reference sequence). The CDR3 DNA is TGTGCCTGGCTTCTGGCGGTGAACACTGAAGCTTTCTTT. Protein product: CAWLLAVNTEAFF. Based on the CDR3 plus reference TRBV30 and TRBJ1-1, the full variable domain is SQTIHQWPATLVQPVGSPLSLECTVEGTSNPNLYWYRQAAGRGLQLLFYSVGIGQISSEVPQNLSASRPQDRQFILSSKKLLLSDSGFYLCAWLLAVNTEAFFGQGTRLTVV.

This chain links TRBV4-2 with TRBJ2-2; 9 bases are a match to TRBD2. There are 15 residues in the CDR3. V was clipped by 3 bases and J by 7 bases; unmatched bases: 6. The V gene's germline CDR1 is LGHNA and CDR2 YNFKEQ. This CDR3 reads CASSQRLAAGGELFF. The CDR3, as DNA: TGTGCCAGCAGCCAGAGACTAGCGGCGGGCGGGGAGCTGTTTTTT.

V usage is TRBV2 and J usage is TRBJ1-1; D possibly corresponds to TRBD1 (5 bases). CDR3 length: 15 residues. V lost 4 bases and J 4 bases, leaving 16 bases between the germline ends. Germline CDR1 is SNHLY and CDR2 is FYNNEI. This chain's CDR3 is CASSVKGWGGTEAFF. CDR3 nucleotides: TGTGCCAGCAGTGTTAAGGGATGGGGCGGCACTGAAGCTTTCTTT.

This clone was counted between two and nine times. The chain uses TRBV7-2 and TRBJ2-5; 7 nucleotides line up with TRBD1. V dropped 7 bases and J dropped 5; count of bases not matched to a gene: 7. The CDR3 length is 13 residues. Germline lookup yields CDR1 SGHTA and CDR2 FQGNSA. For the CDR3, the DNA is TGTGCCAGCACCGTTAGGGGGCGGGAGACCCAGTACTTC. It specifies CASTVRGRETQYF. Using reference TRBV7-2 and TRBJ2-5 for the parts outside the CDR3, the full variable domain is GAGVSQSPSNKVTEKGKDVELRCDPISGHTALYWYRQSLGQGLEFLIYFQGNSAPDKSGLPSDRFSAERTGGSVSTLTIQRTQQEDSAVYLCASTVRGRETQYFGPGTRLLVL.

The chain uses TRBV5-4 and TRBJ2-1, with a tentative D call TRBD2 (5 bases). Germline assignment: CDR1 SGHNT and CDR2 YYREEE (reference sequence). This CDR3 comprises 14 residues. V was cut by 4 bases and J by 8 bases, with 16 bases left in between. The CDR3 here is CASSPGYWIDEQFF. The DNA for the CDR3 is TGTGCCAGCAGCCCGGGATACTGGATAGATGAGCAGTTCTTC.

The V call is TRBV6-4, the J call TRBJ2-1; D gene unclear. CDR1 MRHNA and CDR2 SNTAGT come from the germline V gene. V was clipped by 5 bases and J by 5 bases, with 10 bases between them. The CDR3 runs to 13 residues. The CDR3 loop is CASSFMSDNEQFF. CDR3 DNA sequence: TGTGCCAGCAGTTTTATGTCGGACAATGAGCAGTTCTTC.

The V gene is TRBV5-4, the J gene TRBJ1-2; 7 nucleotides agree with TRBD1. CDR3 size: 17 residues. Trimming took 0 bases from V and 9 from J; bases not matched to a gene: 17. The germline V gene has CDR1 SGHNT and CDR2 YYREEE (reference sequence). The CDR3 nucleotides read TGTGCCAGCAGCTTGGGGGCCCGGACAGGAAGGACCTCGAGCTACACCTTC. This gives the protein CASSLGARTGRTSSYTF.

The rearrangement joins TRBV10-3 to TRBJ2-7; possible D gene TRBD2, 6 bases. V was pared by 10 bases and J by 3 bases, with 19 bases between. Looked up from germline, CDR1 is ENHRY and CDR2 is SYGVKD. The CDR3 has 14 residues. DNA for the CDR3: TGTGCCACATTTAATCCGACTAGAGACTACGAGCAGTACTTC. It specifies CATFNPTRDYEQYF.